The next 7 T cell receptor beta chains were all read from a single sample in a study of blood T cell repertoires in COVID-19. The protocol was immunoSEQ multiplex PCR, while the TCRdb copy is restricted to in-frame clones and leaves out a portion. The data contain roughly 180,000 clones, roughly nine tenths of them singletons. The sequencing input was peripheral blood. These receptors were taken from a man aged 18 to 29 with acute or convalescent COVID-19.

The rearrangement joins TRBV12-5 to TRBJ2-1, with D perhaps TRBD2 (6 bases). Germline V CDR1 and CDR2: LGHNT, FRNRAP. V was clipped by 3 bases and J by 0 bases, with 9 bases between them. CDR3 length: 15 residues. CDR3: CASGLAGSSYNEQFF. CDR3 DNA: TGTGCTAGTGGTTTAGCGGGCAGCTCCTACAATGAGCAGTTCTTC.

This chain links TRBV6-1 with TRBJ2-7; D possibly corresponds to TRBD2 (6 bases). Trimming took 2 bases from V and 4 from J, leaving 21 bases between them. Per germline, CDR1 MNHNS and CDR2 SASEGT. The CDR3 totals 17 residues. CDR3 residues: CASSERLSVEGKYEQYF. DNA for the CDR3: TGTGCCAGCAGTGAACGGTTGTCGGTGGAGGGAAAGTACGAGCAGTACTTC.

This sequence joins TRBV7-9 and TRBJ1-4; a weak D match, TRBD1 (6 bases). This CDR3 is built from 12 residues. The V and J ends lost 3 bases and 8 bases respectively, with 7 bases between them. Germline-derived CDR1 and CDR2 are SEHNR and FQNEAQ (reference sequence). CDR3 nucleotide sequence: TGTGCCAGCAGCTTCGGACAGGAAAAACTGTTTTTT. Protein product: CASSFGQEKLFF.

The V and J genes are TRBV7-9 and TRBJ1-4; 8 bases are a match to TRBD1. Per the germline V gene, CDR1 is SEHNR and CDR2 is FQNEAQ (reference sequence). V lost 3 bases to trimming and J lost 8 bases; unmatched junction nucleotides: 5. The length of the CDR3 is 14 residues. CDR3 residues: CASSLQGAGEKLFF. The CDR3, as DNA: TGTGCCAGCAGCTTGCAGGGGGCAGGAGAAAAACTGTTTTTT.

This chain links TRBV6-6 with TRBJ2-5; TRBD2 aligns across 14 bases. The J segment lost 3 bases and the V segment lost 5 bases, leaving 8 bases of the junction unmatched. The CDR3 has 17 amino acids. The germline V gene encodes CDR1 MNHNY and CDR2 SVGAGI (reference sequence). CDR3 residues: CASSQGLAGVFEETQYF. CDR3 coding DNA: TGTGCCAGCAGTCAGGGACTAGCGGGGGTCTTCGAAGAGACCCAGTACTTC.

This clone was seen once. This CDR3 is CASSFLGELFF. DNA of the CDR3: TGTGCCAGCAGCTTTCTCGGGGAGCTGTTTTTT. This chain links TRBV7-9 with TRBJ2-2; D not certain. CDR1 and CDR2 from the germline V gene are SEHNR and FQNEAQ (reference sequence). With 3 bases removed from V and 7 bases from J, the gap between germline ends came to 3 bases. CDR3 length equals 11 residues.

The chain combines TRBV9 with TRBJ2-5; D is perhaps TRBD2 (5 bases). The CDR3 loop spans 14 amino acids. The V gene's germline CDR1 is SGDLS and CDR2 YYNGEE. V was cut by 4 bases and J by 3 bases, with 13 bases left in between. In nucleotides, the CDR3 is TGTGCCAGCAGCTCCAATCTGCGGGAAGAGACCCAGTACTTC. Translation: CASSSNLREETQYF.